This T cell receptor beta chain appears in the sequencing data of a study of blood T cell repertoires in COVID-19. Study overall: COVID-19 samples, acute and convalescent, were from the United States, Italy and Spain. T cells, B-cell-depleted T cells, or PBMCs supplied cDNA or gDNA.

Assay: immunoSEQ multiplex PCR; the TCRdb copy retains only in-frame clones and omits some. The table has 130,000 or so clones, approximately 74% seen once. This TCR was recovered from a woman aged 70-85 years with acute or convalescent COVID-19. Sequencing was performed on peripheral blood.

The CDR3 DNA sequence: TGTGCCAGCTCACCGGGAGGGGACTCCGTGGGGGGCTACACCTTC. Residues: CASSPGGDSVGGYTF. The chain combines TRBV18 with TRBJ1-2; tentative D call: TRBD1 (5 bases). Germline CDR1 reads KGHSH; CDR2 reads LQKENI. The CDR3 has 15 amino acids. The germline V and J ends were trimmed by 3 bases and 8 bases, with 19 bases remaining between them.